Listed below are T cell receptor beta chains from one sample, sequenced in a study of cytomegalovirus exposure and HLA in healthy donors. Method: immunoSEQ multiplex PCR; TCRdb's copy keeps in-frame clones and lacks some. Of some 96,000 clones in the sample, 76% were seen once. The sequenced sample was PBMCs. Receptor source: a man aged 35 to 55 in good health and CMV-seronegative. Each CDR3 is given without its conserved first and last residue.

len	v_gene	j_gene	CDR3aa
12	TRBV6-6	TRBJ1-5	ASRLTPSAEAQH
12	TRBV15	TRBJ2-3	ATRQGFSTDTQY
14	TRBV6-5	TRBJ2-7	ASSLRFGTGAYEQY
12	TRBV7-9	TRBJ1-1	ASSLGTANTEAF
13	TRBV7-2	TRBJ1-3	ASSLRPTGGNTIY
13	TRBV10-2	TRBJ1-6	ASGSGTAANSPLH
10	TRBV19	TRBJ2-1	ASRIQGAQQF
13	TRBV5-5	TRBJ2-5	ASSDSRTLQETQY
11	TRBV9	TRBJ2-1	ASSSGLSTGQL
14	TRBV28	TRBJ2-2	ASSLVGALNTGELF
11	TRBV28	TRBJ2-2	ATSAGGTGELF
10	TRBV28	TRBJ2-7	ASSGGYYEQY
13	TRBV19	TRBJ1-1	ASSPRGRGNTEAF
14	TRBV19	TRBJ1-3	ASSIKKQSPGNTIY
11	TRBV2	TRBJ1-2	ASSERSGRGYT
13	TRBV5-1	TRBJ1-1	ASRVHPTGATEAF
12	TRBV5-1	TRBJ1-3	ASSFDREGNTIY
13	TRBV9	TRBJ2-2	ASSGSGRNTGELF
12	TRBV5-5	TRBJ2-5	ASSWKGTEETQY
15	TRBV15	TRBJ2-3	ATSRALAGGPVDTQY
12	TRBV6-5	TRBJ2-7	ASQAGTSGYEQY
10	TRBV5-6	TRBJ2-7	ASSSLSYEQY
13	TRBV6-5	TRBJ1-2	ASSYSLGGREGYT
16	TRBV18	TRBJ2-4	ATQKETGSVSTKNIQY
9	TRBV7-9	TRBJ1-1	ASSLGGEAF
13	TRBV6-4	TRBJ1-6	AKSTGLLPNSPLH
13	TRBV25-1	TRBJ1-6	ASSERDRDNSPLH
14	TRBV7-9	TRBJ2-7	ASSLTNGTGTYEQY
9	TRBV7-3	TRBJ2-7	ASSPTYEQY
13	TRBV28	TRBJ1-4	ASRPTGEGNEKLF
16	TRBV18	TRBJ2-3	ASSPSPRERGTTDTQY
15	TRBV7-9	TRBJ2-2	ASSPPSRDRNTGELF
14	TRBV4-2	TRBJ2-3	ASSQDGRGVTDTQY
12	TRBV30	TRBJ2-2	AWSGGLNTGELF
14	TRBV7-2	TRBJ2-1	ASSLALGVGYNEQF
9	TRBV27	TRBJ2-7	AAGVTYEQY
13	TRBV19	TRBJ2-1	ASDNPGRIYNEQF
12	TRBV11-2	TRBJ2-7	ASSFRQGFYEQY
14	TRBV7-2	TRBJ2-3	ASSRRRAGVKDTQY
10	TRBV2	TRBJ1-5	ASNRGNQPQH
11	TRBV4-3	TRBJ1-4	ASSQIEEEKLF
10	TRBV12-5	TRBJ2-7	ASGPTTREQY
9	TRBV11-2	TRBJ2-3	ASKGGGTQY
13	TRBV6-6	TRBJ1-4	ASSGAETTNEKLF
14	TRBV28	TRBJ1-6	ASGTGGFYYNSPLH
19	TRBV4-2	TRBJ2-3	ASSQVYGGGGATTSTDTQY
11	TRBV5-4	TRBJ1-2	ASRKDSFYGYT
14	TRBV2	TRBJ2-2	ASSDPDRGTTGELF
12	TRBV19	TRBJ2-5	ASSIVPGRETQY
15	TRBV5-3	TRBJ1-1	ARSPLERPRVNTEAF
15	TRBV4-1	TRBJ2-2	ASSQIGTGGGPGELF